These 18 T cell receptor beta chains were all obtained from the same sample, sequenced in a study of cytomegalovirus exposure and HLA in healthy donors (dated by TCRdb to 2016 to 2017). The library was produced with the immunoSEQ multiplex PCR assay. For the multiplex PCR, a mixture combining 60 forward primers for TCR Vbeta segments and 13 reverse primers for TCR Jbeta segments was used. Here the immuneACCESS table is served through TCRdb, limited to in-frame sequences with V and J called. Missing clones are a known gap in these copies; in checked studies unresolved V genes cover under half, and the rest lacks a known reason. Across this sample there are some 120,000 clones, with roughly 80% seen only once. About 3.4% of the sample comes from the top ten. Sequencing was done on a sample of PBMCs. These receptors all come from a man aged 30 to 39 in good health and CMV-seronegative.

This chain joins TRBV27 and TRBJ2-7; tentative D call: TRBD2 (5 bases). V lost 4 bases, J lost 4 bases, and 17 bases lay in between. The CDR3 has 15 residues. The germline V gene encodes CDR1 MNHEY and CDR2 SMNVEV (reference sequence). The CDR3 nucleotides are TGTGCCAGCAGTTCCCCGGCCGGGATATTGTACGAGCAGTACTTC. This codes for CASSSPAGILYEQYF.

The chain couples TRBV29-1 to TRBJ1-1; D is possibly TRBD1 (5 bases). Germline CDR1 and CDR2: SQVTM and ANQGSEA. V lost 4 bases to trimming and J lost 0 bases, with 18 bases between them. The CDR3 spans 16 residues. Written as DNA, the CDR3 is TGCAGCGTTGTCCCTCTGACAGAAACAATGAACACTGAAGCTTTCTTT. Translated: CSVVPLTETMNTEAFF.

The chain carries TRBV7-2 and TRBJ2-7; 14 bases fit TRBD2. The CDR3 sequence is 15 residues long. V lost 5 bases, J lost 4 bases, and 4 bases stayed unmatched. From germline, CDR1 is SGHTA and CDR2 FQGNSA. The CDR3 region is CASSLGLAGVYEQYF. CDR3 nucleotide sequence: TGTGCCAGCAGCCTGGGACTAGCGGGAGTTTACGAGCAGTACTTC.

The chain couples TRBV11-3 to TRBJ2-1; 8 positions agree with TRBD1. The CDR3 loop spans 15 amino acids. Germline V CDR1 and CDR2: SGHNT, YENEEA. V trimming: 3 bases; J trimming: 8 bases; junction bases outside the gene matches: 9. The CDR3 protein is CASSFSVRGHDEQFF. DNA for the CDR3: TGTGCCAGCAGCTTCAGCGTCAGGGGGCACGATGAGCAGTTCTTC.

The rearrangement uses TRBV25-1 and TRBJ2-3; D might be TRBD2 (7 bases). The germline V gene encodes CDR1 MGHDK and CDR2 SYGVNS. Trimming took off 2 bases at V and 4 bases at J, with 19 bases between the two ends. The CDR3 contains 17 residues. In DNA, the CDR3 is TGTGCCAGCAGTGAAGGGGTTCGCGGGGGCTCAGCAGATACGCAGTATTTT. It encodes CASSEGVRGGSADTQYF.

The rearrangement joins TRBV29-1 to TRBJ1-5; 9 bases align to TRBD1. With V trimmed by 6 bases and J by 2 bases, 8 bases remained unmatched. The CDR3 sequence is 15 residues long. The germline gives CDR1 SQVTM, CDR2 ANQGSEA. The CDR3, as DNA: TGCAGCGTAAGAACCGGGACAGGGCGCAATCAGCCCCAGCATTTT. Its translation: CSVRTGTGRNQPQHF.

The J gene is TRBJ1-1, the V gene TRBV9; 8 bases map to TRBD1. Germline trimming cut 0 bases from V and 4 bases from J; bases unmatched to any gene: 8. Germline values: CDR1 SGDLS, CDR2 YYNGEE. The CDR3 consists of 16 residues. CDR3 in amino acids: CASSVETGVRSTEAFF. The CDR3 DNA follows: TGTGCCAGCAGCGTAGAGACAGGGGTGCGGAGCACTGAAGCTTTCTTT.

V gene TRBV5-1 combines with J gene TRBJ1-4, with D maybe TRBD1 (6 bases). Germline loops: CDR1 SGHRS, CDR2 YFSETQ. With 1 base removed from V and 4 bases from J, the gap between germline ends came to 11 bases. The length of the CDR3 is 15 residues. The CDR3 DNA follows: TGCGCCAGCAGCTTGAGGGGGACTATTAATGAAAAACTGTTTTTT. The encoded protein is CASSLRGTINEKLFF.

A remark on this clone: The sample holds other DNA sequences that translate to the same CDR3. This sequence joins TRBV7-2 and TRBJ1-2, with 7 nucleotides matching TRBD1. The CDR3 spans 12 residues. CDR1 SGHTA and CDR2 FQGNSA come from the germline V gene. V shed 5 bases and J 5 bases; nucleotides not matched to a gene: 2. CDR3 DNA sequence: TGTGCCAGCAGCGCGACAGGGTATGGCTACACCTTC. It encodes CASSATGYGYTF.

The V call is TRBV4-1, the J call TRBJ2-4; maybe TRBD1 (5 bases). This CDR3 is 19 amino acids long. CDR1 and CDR2 from the germline V gene are MGHRA and YSYEKL. V lost 2 bases to trimming and J lost 2 bases, with 22 bases between them. Written as DNA, the CDR3 is TGCGCCAGCAGCCAAATAGCTGGACAATCTCTGAGAACCAAAAACATTCAGTACTTC. It encodes CASSQIAGQSLRTKNIQYF.

The genes are TRBV10-3 and TRBJ1-4; TRBD1 matches 8 bases. V trimming: 10 bases; J trimming: 4 bases; junction bases outside the gene matches: 5. Germline V lookup: CDR1 ENHRY, CDR2 SYGVKD. The CDR3 loop spans 13 amino acids. CDR3 nucleotides: TGTGCCACCGTGGACAGGGTTAATGAAAAACTGTTTTTT. It specifies CATVDRVNEKLFF.

This clone has more than one count but fewer than ten. This sequence joins TRBV11-2 and TRBJ2-5; the D is unclear. With 1 base removed from V and 5 bases from J, the gap between germline ends came to 11 bases. Germline V gene lookup returns CDR1 SGHAT and CDR2 FQNNGV. The CDR3 spans 14 residues. CDR3: CASSLGGSTETQYF. In DNA form, the CDR3 reads TGTGCCAGCAGCTTAGGAGGATCCACTGAGACCCAGTACTTC.

The V and J genes are TRBV15 and TRBJ2-7, with 9 bases that match TRBD2. Trimming removed 0 bases from V and 6 bases from J; junction bases left unmatched: 6. The CDR3 is made up of 15 amino acids. CDR1 is LNHNV and CDR2 is YYDKDF in the germline V gene (reference sequence). In DNA, the CDR3 is TGTGCCACCAGCAGAGAGCAGCGGGGGGCGGTCGAGCAGTACTTC. Translated, it gives CATSREQRGAVEQYF.

The rearrangement links TRBV28 to TRBJ1-5, with a possible D match to TRBD1 (5 bases). CDR1 and CDR2 from the germline V gene are MDHEN and SYDVKM. The CDR3 is 15 residues long. Trimming removed 6 bases from V and 4 bases from J, with 16 bases in between. The CDR3 DNA sequence: TGTGCCAGCAGCTTCTTCGACAGAAAAAATCAGCCCCAGCATTTT. It yields the protein CASSFFDRKNQPQHF.

The gene calls are TRBV30 and TRBJ1-4, with no clear D. The germline V gene encodes CDR1 GTSNPN and CDR2 SVGIG (reference sequence). This CDR3 contains 13 residues. V was cut by 4 bases and J by 8 bases, with 14 bases left in between. CDR3 in amino acids: CAWTEGFYEKLFF. CDR3 coding DNA: TGTGCCTGGACCGAGGGATTCTACGAAAAACTGTTTTTT.

This chain links TRBV10-3 with TRBJ2-7, with 12 positions matching TRBD1. The CDR3 has 17 residues. The ends lost 3 bases at V and 6 bases at J; junction bases unmatched: 12. Looked up from germline, CDR1 is ENHRY and CDR2 is SYGVKD. The CDR3 region has the DNA TGTGCCATCAGTGACGGGACAGGGGGCCCCGGTGGTAGCGAGCAGTACTTC. Translation gives CAISDGTGGPGGSEQYF.

The chain has TRBV7-9 and TRBJ1-1; D unresolved. CDR1 and CDR2 from the germline V gene are SEHNR and FQNEAQ (reference sequence). This CDR3 has 15 residues. V was clipped by 0 bases and J by 5 bases, with 13 bases between them. The CDR3 sequence: CASSLAGGFGTEAFF. Here the CDR3 DNA reads TGTGCCAGCAGCTTAGCGGGAGGGTTTGGGACTGAAGCTTTCTTT.

The chain uses TRBV18 and TRBJ2-6, with 9 nucleotides matching TRBD2. J gave up 3 bases and V 3 bases, and 3 bases lay outside the gene matches. CDR1 and CDR2 from the germline V gene are KGHSH and LQKENI. The CDR3 has 16 residues. CDR3 nucleotides: TGTGCCAGCTCACCTAGCGGGGGCGGTGGGGCCAACGTCCTGACTTTC. It codes for CASSPSGGGGANVLTF. The entire variable domain, with the rest obtained from reference TRBV18 and TRBJ2-6, is as follows: NAGVMQNPRHLVRRRGQEARLRCSPMKGHSHVYWYRQLPEEGLKFMVYLQKENIIDESGMPKERFSAEFPKEGPSILRIQQVVRGDSAAYFCASSPSGGGGANVLTFGAGSRLTVL.